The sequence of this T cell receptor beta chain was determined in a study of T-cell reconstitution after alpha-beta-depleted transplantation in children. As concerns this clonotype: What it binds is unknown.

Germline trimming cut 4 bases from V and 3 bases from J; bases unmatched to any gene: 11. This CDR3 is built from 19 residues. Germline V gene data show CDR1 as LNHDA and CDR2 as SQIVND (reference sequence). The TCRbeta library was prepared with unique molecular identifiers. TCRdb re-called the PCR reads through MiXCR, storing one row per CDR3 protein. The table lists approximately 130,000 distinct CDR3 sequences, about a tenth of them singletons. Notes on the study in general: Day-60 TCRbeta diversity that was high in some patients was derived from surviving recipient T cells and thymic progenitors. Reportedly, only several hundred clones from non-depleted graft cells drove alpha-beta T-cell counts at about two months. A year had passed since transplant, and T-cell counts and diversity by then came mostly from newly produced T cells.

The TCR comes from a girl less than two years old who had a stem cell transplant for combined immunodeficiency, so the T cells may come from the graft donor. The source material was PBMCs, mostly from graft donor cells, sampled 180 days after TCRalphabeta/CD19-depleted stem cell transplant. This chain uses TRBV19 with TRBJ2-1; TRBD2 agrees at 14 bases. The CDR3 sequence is CASSKRPGTSGRVYNEQFF. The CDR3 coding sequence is TGTGCCAGTAGTAAACGCCCTGGGACTAGCGGGAGAGTCTACAATGAGCAGTTCTTC.